This T cell receptor beta chain was recovered during a study of CD8+ T cells in alopecia areata. V lost 5 bases, J lost 3 bases, and 3 bases stayed unmatched. Germline CDR1 MDHEN, CDR2 SYDVKM. The length of the CDR3 is 14 residues. By sample fraction, this clone is medium-sized. Its cognate antigen is unknown. General study points: Researchers report lesional scalp, most notably alopecia totalis/universalis, outstripped normal scalp in clonality.

Extracted from the samples, RNA was reverse transcribed into cDNA to serve as the sequencing template. Sequencing was performed with immunoSEQ multiplex PCR; in TCRdb, only in-frame clones are kept and a portion is missing. The data contain about 23,000 clones, roughly half of them singletons. Alopecia areata patients had lesional scalp punch biopsies and peripheral blood taken from them. Starting from PBMCs, sorting isolated CD4+ and CD8+ T cells. This clonotype originated in a human donor with alopecia areata. Material: NKG2D-high CD8+ T cells sorted from blood. The chain combines TRBV28 with TRBJ2-5; 10 bases are a match to TRBD2. In DNA form, the CDR3 reads TGTGCCAGCAGTGTCCTAGCGGGAGAAGAGACCCAGTACTTC. The encoded protein is CASSVLAGEETQYF.